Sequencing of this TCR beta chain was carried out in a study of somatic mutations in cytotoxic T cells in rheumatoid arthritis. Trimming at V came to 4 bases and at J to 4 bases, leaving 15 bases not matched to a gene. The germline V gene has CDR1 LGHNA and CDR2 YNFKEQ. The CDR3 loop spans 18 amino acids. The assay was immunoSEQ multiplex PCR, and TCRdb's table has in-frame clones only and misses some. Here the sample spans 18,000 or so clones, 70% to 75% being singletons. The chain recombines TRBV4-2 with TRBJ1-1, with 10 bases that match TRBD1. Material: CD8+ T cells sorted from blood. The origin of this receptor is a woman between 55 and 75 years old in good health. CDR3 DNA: TGTGCCAGCAGCCCAATAGACAGGGGGCTTCTTTTGGGCACTGAAGCTTTCTTT. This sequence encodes CASSPIDRGLLLGTEAFF.